Only a few counts were recorded for the clone carrying this TCR beta chain. Antigen: not known. This specimen belongs to a study of OX40 agonist ivuxolimab in advanced cancers. Study in general: Each dose-escalation patient presented with hepatocellular carcinoma, melanoma, renal cell or head and neck cancer. A history of anti-PD-1, anti-PD-L1 or anti-CTLA-4 therapy was acceptable, and roughly 40% had some.

Between the trimmed V and J ends, which lost 3 bases and 3 bases, there was a span of 17 bases. CDR1 is KGHSH, CDR2 LQKENI, per germline. The CDR3 contains 16 residues. Assay: immunoSEQ multiplex PCR; the TCRdb copy retains only in-frame clones and omits some. Counted here are 15,000 to 20,000 clones, around 83% occurring once; the ten biggest clones make up around an eighth. Whole-study findings and limits: Both blood CD4+ and CD8+ T cells showed clonal growth by week 6 at 0.1 to 3.0 mg/kg. Among expanded peripheral T cells, antigen specificity went undetermined.

The input for sequencing was CD4+ or CD8+ T cells sorted from blood, taken in a trial of the OX40 agonist ivuxolimab. This TCR derives from an adult with an advanced solid tumor such as melanoma, head and neck, liver or kidney cancer. This chain uses TRBV18 with TRBJ1-1; tentatively, D is TRBD1 (5 bases). In DNA form, the CDR3 reads TGTGCCAGCTCACCGCTACCGGGGCAGGGCGACACTGAAGCTTTCTTT. Encoded protein: CASSPLPGQGDTEAFF.